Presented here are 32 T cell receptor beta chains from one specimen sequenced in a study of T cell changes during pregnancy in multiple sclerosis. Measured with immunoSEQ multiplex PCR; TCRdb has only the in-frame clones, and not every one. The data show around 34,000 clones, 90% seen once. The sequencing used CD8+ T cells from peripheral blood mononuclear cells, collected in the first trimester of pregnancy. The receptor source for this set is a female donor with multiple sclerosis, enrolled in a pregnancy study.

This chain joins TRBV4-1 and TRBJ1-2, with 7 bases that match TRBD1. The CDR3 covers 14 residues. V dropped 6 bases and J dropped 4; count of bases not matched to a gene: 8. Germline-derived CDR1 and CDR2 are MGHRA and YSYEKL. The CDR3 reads CASRWIGGSYGYTF. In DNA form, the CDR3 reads TGCGCCAGCAGGTGGATAGGGGGCAGCTATGGCTACACCTTC.

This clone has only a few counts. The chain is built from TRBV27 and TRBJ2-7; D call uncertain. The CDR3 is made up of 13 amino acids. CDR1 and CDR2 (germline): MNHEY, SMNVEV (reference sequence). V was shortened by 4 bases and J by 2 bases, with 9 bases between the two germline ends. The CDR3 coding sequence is TGTGCCAGCAGTTGGCAGAATACCTACGAGCAGTACTTC. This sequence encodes CASSWQNTYEQYF.

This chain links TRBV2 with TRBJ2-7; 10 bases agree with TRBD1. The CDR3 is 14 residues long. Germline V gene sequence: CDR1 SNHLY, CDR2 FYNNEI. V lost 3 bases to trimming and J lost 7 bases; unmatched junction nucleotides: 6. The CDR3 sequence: CASSEPTGGREQYF. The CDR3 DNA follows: TGTGCCAGCAGTGAGCCGACAGGGGGCCGGGAGCAGTACTTC.

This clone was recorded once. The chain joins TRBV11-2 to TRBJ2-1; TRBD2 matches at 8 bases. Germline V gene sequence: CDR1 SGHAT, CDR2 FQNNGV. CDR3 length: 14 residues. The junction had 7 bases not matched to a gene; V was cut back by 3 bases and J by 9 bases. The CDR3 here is CASSLVSGIGEQFF. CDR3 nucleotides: TGTGCCAGCAGCTTGGTTAGCGGGATCGGTGAGCAGTTCTTC.

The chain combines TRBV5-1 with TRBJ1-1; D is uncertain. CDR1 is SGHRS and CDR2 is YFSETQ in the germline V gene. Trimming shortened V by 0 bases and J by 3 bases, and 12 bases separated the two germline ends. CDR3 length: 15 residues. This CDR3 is CASSLAEGRYTEAFF. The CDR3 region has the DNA TGCGCCAGCAGCTTGGCCGAGGGAAGGTACACTGAAGCTTTCTTT.

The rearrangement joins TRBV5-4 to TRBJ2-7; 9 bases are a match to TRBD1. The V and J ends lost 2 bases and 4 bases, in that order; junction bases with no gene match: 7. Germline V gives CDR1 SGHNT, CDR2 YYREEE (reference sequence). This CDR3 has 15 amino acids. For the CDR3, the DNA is TGTGCCAGCAGCTTAGTGGGACAGGGAATATACGAGCAGTACTTC. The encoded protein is CASSLVGQGIYEQYF.

The chain's CDR3 is CASSFQRGTEAFF. For the CDR3, the DNA is TGTGCCAGCAGCTTCCAACGAGGCACTGAAGCTTTCTTT. V usage is TRBV11-1 and J usage is TRBJ1-1; D is unclear. Trimming shortened V by 3 bases and J by 4 bases, and 9 bases separated the two germline ends. The CDR3 is 13 residues long. Germline V gene lookup returns CDR1 SGHAT and CDR2 FQDESV (reference sequence).

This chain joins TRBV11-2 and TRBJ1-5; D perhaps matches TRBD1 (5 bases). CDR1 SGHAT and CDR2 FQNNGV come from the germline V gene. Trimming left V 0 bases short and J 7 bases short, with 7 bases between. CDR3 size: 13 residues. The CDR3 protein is CASSLDQGQPQHF. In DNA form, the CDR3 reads TGTGCCAGCAGCTTAGATCAGGGACAGCCCCAGCATTTT.

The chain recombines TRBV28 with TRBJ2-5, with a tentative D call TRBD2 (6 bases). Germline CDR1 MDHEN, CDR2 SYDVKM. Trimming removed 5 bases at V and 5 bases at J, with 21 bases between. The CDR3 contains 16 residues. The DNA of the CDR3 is TGTGCCAGCAGTCCTGGACCCACGGGGGTTCAGGAGACCCAGTACTTC. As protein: CASSPGPTGVQETQYF.

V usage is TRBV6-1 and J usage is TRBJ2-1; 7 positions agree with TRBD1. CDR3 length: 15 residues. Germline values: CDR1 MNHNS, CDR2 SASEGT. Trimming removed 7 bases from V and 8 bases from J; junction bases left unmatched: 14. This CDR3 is CASTRIPGGWDEQFF. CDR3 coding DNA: TGTGCCAGCACTCGAATTCCAGGGGGATGGGATGAGCAGTTCTTC.

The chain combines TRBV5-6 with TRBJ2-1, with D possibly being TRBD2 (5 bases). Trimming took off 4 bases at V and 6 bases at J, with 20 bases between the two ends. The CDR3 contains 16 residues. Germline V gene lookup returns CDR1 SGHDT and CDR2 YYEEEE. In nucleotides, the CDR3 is TGTGCCAGCAGCCCCGCACGGGGTCTGAGGCCCAATGAGCAGTTCTTC. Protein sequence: CASSPARGLRPNEQFF.

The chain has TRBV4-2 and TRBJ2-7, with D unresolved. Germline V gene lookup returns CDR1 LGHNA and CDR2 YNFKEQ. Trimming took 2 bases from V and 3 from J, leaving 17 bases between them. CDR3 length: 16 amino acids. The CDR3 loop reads CASSQLHSSNYYEQYF. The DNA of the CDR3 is TGTGCCAGCAGCCAACTTCATAGCAGCAACTACTACGAGCAGTACTTC.

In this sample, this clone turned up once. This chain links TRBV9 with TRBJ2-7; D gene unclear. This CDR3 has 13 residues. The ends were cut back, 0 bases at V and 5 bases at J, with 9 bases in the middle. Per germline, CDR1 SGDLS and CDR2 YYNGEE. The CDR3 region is CASSVGGENEQYF. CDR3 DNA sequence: TGTGCCAGCAGCGTAGGAGGTGAGAACGAGCAGTACTTC.

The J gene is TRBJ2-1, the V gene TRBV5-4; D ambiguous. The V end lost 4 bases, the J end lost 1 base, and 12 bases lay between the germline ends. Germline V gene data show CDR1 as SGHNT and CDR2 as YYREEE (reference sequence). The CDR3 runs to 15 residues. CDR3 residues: CASSPEIGSYNEQFF. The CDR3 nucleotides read TGTGCCAGCAGCCCGGAGATCGGTTCCTACAATGAGCAGTTCTTC.

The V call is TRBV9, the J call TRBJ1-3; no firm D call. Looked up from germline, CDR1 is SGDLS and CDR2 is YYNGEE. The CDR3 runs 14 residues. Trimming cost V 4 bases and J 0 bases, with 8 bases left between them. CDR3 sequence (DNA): TGTGCCAGCAGCCCCTCGGTCTCTGGAAACACCATATATTTT. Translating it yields CASSPSVSGNTIYF.

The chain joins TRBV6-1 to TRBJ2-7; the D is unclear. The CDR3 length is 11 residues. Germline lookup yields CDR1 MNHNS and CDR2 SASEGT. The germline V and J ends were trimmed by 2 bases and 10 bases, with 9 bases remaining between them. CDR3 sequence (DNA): TGTGCCAGCAGTGAAATGTACCTACAGTACTTC. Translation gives CASSEMYLQYF.

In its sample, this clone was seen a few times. CDR3 loop: CASSHTQGREQYF. The DNA of the CDR3 is TGCGCCAGCAGCCACACACAGGGGAGGGAGCAGTACTTC. The V and J genes are TRBV4-1 and TRBJ2-7, with a possible D match to TRBD1 (7 bases). The CDR3 totals 13 residues. Trimming cost V 3 bases and J 7 bases, with 13 bases left between them. Germline V gene data show CDR1 as MGHRA and CDR2 as YSYEKL.

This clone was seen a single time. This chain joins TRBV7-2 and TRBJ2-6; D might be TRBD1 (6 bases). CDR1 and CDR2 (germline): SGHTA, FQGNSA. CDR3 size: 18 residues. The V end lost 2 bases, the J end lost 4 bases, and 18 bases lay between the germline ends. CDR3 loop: CASSLWRRAQGGANVLTF. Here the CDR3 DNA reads TGTGCCAGCAGCTTATGGCGCAGGGCCCAGGGGGGGGCCAACGTCCTGACTTTC.

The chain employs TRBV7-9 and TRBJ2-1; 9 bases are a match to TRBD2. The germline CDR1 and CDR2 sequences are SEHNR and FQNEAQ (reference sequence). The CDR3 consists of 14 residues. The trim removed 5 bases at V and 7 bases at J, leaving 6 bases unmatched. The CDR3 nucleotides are TGTGCCAGCAGCCATAGCGGGAGAATAAATGAGCAGTTCTTC. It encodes CASSHSGRINEQFF.

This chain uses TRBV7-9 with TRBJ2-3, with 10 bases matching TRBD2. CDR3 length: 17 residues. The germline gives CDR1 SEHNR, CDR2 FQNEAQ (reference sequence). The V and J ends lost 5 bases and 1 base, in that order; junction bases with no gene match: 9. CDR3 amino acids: CASSGDGTSVGTDTQYF. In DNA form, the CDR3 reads TGTGCCAGCAGCGGGGATGGGACTAGCGTAGGCACAGATACGCAGTATTTT. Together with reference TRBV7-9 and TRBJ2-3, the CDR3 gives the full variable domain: DTGVSQNPRHKITKRGQNVTFRCDPISEHNRLYWYRQTLGQGPEFLTYFQNEAQLEKSRLLSDRFSAERPKGSFSTLEIQRTEQGDSAMYLCASSGDGTSVGTDTQYFGPGTRLTVL.

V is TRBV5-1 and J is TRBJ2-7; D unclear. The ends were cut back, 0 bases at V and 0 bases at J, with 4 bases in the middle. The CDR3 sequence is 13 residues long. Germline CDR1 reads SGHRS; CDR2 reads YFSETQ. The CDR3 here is CASSLDISYEQYF. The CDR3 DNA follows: TGCGCCAGCAGCTTGGATATCTCCTACGAGCAGTACTTC.

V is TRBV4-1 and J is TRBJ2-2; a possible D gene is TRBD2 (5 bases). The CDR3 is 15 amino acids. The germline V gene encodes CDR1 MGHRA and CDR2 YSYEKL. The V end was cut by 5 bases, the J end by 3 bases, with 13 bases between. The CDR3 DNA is TGCGCCAGCAGCTTGGGCCCGAGGGACACCGGGGAGCTGTTTTTT. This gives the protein CASSLGPRDTGELFF.

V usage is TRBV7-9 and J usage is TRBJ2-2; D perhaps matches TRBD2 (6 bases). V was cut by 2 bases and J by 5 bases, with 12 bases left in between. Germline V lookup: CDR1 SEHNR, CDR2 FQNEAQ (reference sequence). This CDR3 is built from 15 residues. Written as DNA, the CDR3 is TGTGCCAGCAGCTTAAGAGGGCGGGGAACCGGGGAGCTGTTTTTT. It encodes CASSLRGRGTGELFF. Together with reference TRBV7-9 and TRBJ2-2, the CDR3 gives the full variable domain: DTGVSQNPRHKITKRGQNVTFRCDPISEHNRLYWYRQTLGQGPEFLTYFQNEAQLEKSRLLSDRFSAERPKGSFSTLEIQRTEQGDSAMYLCASSLRGRGTGELFFGEGSRLTVL.

CDR3 bases: TGCAGCGTTTGGGCCCCCAGGGATGGGCAGACCCAGTACTTC. Its translation: CSVWAPRDGQTQYF. This rearrangement joins TRBV29-1 to TRBJ2-5; D possibly corresponds to TRBD1 (5 bases). Germline-derived CDR1 and CDR2 are SQVTM and ANQGSEA. Trimming took off 5 bases at V and 6 bases at J, with 19 bases between the two ends. The CDR3 is made up of 14 amino acids.

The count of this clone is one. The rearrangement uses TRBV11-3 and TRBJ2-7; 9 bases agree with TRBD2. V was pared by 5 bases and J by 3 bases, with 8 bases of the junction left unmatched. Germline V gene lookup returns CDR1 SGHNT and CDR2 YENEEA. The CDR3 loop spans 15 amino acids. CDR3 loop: CASSHWTSAFYEQYF. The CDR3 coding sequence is TGTGCCAGCAGCCATTGGACTAGCGCCTTCTACGAGCAGTACTTC.

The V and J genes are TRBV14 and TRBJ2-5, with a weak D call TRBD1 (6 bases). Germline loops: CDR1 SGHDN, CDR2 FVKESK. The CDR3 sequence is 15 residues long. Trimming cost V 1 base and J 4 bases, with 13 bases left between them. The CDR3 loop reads CASSQAGHFAETQYF. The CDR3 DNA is TGTGCCAGCAGCCAAGCGGGACACTTCGCAGAGACCCAGTACTTC.

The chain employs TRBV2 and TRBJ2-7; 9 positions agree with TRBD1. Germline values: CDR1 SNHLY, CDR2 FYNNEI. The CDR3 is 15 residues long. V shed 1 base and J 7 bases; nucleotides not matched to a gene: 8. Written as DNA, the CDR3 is TGTGCCAGCAGTGAAGTGGACAGGGGACCTGTGGAGCAGTACTTC. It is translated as CASSEVDRGPVEQYF.

The CDR3 loop is CASSSSYEQYF. The CDR3 bases are TGTGCCAGCTCGAGCTCCTACGAGCAGTACTTC. The chain uses TRBV11-2 and TRBJ2-7; D gene ambiguous. CDR1 and CDR2 (germline): SGHAT, FQNNGV. Trimming removed 8 bases from V and 0 bases from J, with 5 bases in between. CDR3 size: 11 residues.

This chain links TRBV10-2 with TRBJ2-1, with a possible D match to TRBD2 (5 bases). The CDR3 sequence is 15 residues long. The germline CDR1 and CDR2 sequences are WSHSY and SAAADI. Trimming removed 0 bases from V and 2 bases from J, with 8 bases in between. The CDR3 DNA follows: TGCGCCAGCAGTGAGTCAGCGGAACCCTACAATGAGCAGTTCTTC. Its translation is CASSESAEPYNEQFF.

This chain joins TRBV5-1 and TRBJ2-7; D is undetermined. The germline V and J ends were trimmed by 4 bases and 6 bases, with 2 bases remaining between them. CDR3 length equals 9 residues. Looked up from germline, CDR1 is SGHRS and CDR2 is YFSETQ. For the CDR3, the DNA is TGCGCCAGCAGCCGCGAGCAGTACTTC. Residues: CASSREQYF.

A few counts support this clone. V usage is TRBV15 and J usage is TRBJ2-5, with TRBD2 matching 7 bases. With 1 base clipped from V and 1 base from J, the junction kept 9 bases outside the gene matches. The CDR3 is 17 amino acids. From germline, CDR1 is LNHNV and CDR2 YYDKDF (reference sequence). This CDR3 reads CATSRVGGTKIQETQYF. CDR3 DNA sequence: TGTGCCACCAGCAGAGTGGGGGGGACTAAGATCCAAGAGACCCAGTACTTC.

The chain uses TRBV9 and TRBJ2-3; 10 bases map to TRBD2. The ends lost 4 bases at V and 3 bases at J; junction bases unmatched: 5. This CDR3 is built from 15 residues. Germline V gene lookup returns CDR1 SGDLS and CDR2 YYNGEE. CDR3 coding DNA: TGTGCCAGCAGCCCCCTAGCGGGAGAAACAGATACGCAGTATTTT. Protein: CASSPLAGETDTQYF.